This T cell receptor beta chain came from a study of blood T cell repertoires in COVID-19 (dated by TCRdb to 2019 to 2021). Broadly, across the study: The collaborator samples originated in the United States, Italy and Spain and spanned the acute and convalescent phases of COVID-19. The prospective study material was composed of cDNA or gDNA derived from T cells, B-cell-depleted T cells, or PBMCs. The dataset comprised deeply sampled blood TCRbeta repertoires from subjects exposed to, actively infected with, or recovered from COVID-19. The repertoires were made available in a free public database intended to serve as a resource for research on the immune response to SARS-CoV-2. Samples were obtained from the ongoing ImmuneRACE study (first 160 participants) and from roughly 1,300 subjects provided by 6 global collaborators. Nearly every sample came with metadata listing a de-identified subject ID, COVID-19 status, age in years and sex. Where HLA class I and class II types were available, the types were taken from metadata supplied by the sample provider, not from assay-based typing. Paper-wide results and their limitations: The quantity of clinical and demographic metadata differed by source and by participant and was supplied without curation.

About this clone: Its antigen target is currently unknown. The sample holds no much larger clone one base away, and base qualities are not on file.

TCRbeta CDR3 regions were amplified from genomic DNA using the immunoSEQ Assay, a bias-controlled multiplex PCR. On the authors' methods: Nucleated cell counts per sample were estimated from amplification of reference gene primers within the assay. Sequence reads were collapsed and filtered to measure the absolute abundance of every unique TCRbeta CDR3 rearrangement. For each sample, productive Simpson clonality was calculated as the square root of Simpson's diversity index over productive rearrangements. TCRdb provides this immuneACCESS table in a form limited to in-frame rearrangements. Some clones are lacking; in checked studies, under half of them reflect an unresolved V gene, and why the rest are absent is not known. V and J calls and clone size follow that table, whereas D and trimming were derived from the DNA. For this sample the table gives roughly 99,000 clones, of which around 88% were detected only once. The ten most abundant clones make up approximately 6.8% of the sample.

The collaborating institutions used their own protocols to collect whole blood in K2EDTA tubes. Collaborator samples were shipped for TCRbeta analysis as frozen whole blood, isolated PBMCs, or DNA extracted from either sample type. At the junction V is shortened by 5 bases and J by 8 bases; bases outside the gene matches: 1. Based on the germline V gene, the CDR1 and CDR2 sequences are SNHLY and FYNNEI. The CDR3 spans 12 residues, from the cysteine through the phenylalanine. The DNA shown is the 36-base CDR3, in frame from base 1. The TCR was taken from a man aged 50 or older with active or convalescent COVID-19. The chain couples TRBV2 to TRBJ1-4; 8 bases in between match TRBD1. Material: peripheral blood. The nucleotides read TGTGCCAGCAGTTACAGGGGGGAAAAACTGTTTTTT. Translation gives CASSYRGEKLFF.